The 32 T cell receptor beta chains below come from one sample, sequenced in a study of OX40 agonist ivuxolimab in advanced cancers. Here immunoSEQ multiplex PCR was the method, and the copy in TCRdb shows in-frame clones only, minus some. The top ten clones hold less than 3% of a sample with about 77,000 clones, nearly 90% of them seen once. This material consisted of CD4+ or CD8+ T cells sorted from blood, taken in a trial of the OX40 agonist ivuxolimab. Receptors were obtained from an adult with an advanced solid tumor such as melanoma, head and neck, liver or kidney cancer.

CDR3 nucleotides: TGTGCCAGCAGTTACGCGACAGGGTGGGAGCAGTACTTC. Translating gives CASSYATGWEQYF. The genes are TRBV6-5 and TRBJ2-7; 7 positions agree with TRBD1. The V gene end was trimmed by 2 bases and the J gene end by 7 bases; junction bases not matched to a gene: 5. The CDR3 loop spans 13 amino acids. Germline CDR1 and CDR2: MNHEY and SVGAGI.

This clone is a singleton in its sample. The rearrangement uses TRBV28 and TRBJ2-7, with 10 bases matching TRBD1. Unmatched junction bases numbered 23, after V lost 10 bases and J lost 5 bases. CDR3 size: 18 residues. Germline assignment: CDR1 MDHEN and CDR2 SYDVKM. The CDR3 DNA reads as TGTGCCATCCGGGACAGGGGCCTCCCTTTTCTGTTTAGCAACGAGCAGTACTTC. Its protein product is CAIRDRGLPFLFSNEQYF.

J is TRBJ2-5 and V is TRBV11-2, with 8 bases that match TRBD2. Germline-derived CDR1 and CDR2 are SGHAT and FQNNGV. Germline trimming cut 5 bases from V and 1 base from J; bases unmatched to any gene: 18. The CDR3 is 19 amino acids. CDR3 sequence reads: CASSPYGEWSSGTQETQYF. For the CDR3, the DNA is TGTGCCAGCAGCCCGTACGGAGAGTGGAGTAGCGGGACCCAAGAGACCCAGTACTTC.

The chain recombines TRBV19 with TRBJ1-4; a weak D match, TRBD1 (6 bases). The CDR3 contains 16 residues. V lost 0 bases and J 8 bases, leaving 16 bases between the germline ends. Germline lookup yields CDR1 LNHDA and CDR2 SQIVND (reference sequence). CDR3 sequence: CASSIDRGRGREKLFF. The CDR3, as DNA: TGTGCCAGTAGTATAGATCGTGGCAGGGGAAGAGAAAAACTGTTTTTT. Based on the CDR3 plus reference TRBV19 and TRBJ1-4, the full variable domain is DGGITQSPKYLFRKEGQNVTLSCEQNLNHDAMYWYRQDPGQGLRLIYYSQIVNDFQKGDIAEGYSVSREKKESFPLTVTSAQKNPTAFYLCASSIDRGRGREKLFFGSGTQLSVL.

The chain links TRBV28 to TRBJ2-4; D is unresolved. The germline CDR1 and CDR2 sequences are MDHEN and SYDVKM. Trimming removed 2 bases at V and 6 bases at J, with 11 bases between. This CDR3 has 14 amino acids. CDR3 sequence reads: CASSLEDWTNIQYF. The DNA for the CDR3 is TGTGCCAGCAGTTTAGAAGATTGGACAAACATTCAGTACTTC.

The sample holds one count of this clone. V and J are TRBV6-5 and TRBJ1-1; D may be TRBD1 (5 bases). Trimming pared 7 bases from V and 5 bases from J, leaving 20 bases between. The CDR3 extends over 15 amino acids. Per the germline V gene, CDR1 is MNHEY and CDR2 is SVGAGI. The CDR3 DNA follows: TGTGCCAGCACCTCGATGGAGGTCGGGGGGACTGAAGCTTTCTTT. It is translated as CASTSMEVGGTEAFF.

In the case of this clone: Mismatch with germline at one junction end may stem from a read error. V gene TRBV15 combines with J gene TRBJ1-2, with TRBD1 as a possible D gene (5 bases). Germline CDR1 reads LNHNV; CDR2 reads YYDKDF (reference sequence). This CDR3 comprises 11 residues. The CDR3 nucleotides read TGTGCCACCAGCACCGGGACGCTCTGGGTCTTC. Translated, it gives CATSTGTLWVF.

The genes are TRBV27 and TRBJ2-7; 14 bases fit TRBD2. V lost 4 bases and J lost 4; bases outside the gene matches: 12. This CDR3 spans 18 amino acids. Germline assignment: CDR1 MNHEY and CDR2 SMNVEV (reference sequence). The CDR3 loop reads CASSSGLAGVKPRYEQYF. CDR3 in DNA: TGTGCCAGCAGTTCGGGACTAGCGGGAGTTAAACCGAGGTACGAGCAGTACTTC.

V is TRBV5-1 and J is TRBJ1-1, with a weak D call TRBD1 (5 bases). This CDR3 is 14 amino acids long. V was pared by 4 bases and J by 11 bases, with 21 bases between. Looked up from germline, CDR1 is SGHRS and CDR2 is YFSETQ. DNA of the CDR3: TGCGCCAGCAGCCCCGAGGCGACGGGGCGGGACGCTTTCTTT. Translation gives CASSPEATGRDAFF.

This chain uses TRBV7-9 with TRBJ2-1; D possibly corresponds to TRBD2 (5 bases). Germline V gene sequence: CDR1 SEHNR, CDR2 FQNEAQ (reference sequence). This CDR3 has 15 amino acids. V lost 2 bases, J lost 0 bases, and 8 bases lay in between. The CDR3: CASSLTGSSYNEQFF. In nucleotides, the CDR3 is TGTGCCAGCAGCTTAACGGGGAGCTCCTACAATGAGCAGTTCTTC.

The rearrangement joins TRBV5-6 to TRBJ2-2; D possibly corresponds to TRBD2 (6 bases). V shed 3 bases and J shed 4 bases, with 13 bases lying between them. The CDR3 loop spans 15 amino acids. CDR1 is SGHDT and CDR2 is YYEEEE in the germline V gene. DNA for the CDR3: TGTGCCAGCAGCTCCGGACTAACCCTCACCGGGGAGCTGTTTTTT. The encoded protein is CASSSGLTLTGELFF.

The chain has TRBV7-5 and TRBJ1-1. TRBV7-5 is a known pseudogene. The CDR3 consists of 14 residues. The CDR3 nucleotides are TGTGCCAGAAGCTTAGGGGGGGTGAACACTGAAGCTTTCTTT. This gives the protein CARSLGGVNTEAFF.

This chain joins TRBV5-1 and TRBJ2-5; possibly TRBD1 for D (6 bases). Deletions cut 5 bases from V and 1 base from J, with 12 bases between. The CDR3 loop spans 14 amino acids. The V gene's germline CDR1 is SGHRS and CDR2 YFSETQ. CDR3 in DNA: TGCGCCAGCAGTTCCGGGACACCCCAAGAGACCCAGTACTTC. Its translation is CASSSGTPQETQYF.

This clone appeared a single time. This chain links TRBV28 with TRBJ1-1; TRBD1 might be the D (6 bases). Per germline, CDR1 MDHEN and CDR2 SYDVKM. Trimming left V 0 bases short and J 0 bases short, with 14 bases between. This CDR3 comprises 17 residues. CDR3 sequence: CASSLWGGRGVNTEAFF. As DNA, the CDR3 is TGTGCCAGCAGTTTATGGGGGGGCCGGGGTGTGAACACTGAAGCTTTCTTT.

The CDR3 region is CASSVRGPATDTQYF. In nucleotides, the CDR3 is TGTGCCAGCAGCGTAAGGGGCCCCGCCACAGATACGCAGTATTTT. The chain combines TRBV6-1 with TRBJ2-3, with D perhaps TRBD1 (5 bases). Trimming shortened V by 6 bases and J by 2 bases, and 15 bases separated the two germline ends. Germline V gene sequence: CDR1 MNHNS, CDR2 SASEGT. CDR3 size: 15 residues.

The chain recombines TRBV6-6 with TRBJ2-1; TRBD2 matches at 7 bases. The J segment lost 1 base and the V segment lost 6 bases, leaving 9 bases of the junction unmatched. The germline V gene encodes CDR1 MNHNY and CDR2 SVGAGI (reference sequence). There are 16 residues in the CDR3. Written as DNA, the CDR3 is TGTGCCAGCAGCCACCCCGGGGGGACGTCCTACAATGAGCAGTTCTTC. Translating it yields CASSHPGGTSYNEQFF.

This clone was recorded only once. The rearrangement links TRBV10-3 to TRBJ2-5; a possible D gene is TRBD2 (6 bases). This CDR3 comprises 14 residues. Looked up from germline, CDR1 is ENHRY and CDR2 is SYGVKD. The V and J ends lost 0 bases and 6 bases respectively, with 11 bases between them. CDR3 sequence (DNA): TGTGCCATCAGTGAGTCGACCGGGAGCAAGACCCAGTACTTC. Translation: CAISESTGSKTQYF.

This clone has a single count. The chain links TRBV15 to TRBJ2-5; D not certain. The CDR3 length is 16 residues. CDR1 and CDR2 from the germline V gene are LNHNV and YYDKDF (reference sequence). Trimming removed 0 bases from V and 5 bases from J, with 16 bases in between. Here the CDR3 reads CATSRDRARLWETQYF. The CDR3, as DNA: TGTGCCACCAGCAGAGATCGAGCCCGCCTTTGGGAGACCCAGTACTTC.

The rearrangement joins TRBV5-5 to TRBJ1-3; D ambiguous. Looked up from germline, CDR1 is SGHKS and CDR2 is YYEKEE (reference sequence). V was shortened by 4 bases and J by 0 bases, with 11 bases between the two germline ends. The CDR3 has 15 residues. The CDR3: CASSRSSTSGNTIYF. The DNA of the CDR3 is TGTGCCAGCAGCCGCAGCTCCACCTCTGGAAACACCATATATTTT.

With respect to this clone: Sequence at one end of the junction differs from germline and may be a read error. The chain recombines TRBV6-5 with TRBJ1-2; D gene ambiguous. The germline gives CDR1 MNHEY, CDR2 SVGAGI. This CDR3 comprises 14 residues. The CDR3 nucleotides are TGTGCCAGCAGATACTCGCTGGGCCTCCCGGGCTACACCTTC. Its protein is CASRYSLGLPGYTF.

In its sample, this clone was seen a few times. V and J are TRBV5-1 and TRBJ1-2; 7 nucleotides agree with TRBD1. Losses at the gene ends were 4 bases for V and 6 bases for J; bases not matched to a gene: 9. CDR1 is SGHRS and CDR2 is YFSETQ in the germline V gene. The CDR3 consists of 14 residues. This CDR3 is CASSPHQGGDGYTF. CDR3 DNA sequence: TGCGCCAGCAGCCCGCACCAGGGGGGGGATGGCTACACCTTC.

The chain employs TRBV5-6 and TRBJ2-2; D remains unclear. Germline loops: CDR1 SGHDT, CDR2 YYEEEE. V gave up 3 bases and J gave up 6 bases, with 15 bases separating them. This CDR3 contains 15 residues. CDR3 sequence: CASSSGFNSAGELFF. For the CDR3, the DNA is TGTGCCAGCAGCTCCGGTTTTAATTCGGCCGGGGAGCTGTTTTTT.

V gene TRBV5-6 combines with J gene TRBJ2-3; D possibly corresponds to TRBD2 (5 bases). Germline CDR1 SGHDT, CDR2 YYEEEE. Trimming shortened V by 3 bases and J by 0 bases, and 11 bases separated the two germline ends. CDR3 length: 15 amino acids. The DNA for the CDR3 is TGTGCCAGCAGCTCAAGCGGCGCTAGCACAGATACGCAGTATTTT. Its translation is CASSSSGASTDTQYF.

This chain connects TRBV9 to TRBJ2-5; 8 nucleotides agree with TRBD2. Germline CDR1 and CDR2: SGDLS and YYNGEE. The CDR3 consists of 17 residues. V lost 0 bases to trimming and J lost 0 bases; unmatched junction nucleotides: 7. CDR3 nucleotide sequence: TGTGCCAGCAGCGTAGAAGCGGGGGTACCGTACCAAGAGACCCAGTACTTC. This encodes CASSVEAGVPYQETQYF.

As DNA, the CDR3 is TGCAGTGCTAGAATGGGGTATGGCTACACCTTC. It is translated as CSARMGYGYTF. V and J are TRBV20-1 and TRBJ1-2; D unclear. The CDR3 contains 11 residues. Germline V gene sequence: CDR1 DFQATT, CDR2 SNEGSKA (reference sequence). V lost 2 bases to trimming and J lost 5 bases, with 6 bases between them.

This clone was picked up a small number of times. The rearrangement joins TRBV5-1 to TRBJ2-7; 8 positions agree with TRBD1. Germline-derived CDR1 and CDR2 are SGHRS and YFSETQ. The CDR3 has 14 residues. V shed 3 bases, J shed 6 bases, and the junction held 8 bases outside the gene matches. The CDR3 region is CASSSTGGSIEQYF. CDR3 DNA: TGCGCCAGCAGCTCAACAGGGGGTAGTATCGAGCAGTACTTC.

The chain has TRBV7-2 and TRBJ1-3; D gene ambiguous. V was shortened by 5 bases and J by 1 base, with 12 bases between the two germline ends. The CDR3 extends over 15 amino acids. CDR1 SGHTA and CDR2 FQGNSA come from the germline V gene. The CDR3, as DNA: TGTGCCAGCAGCCTAACGGGCCTTTCTGGAAACACCATATATTTT. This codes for CASSLTGLSGNTIYF.

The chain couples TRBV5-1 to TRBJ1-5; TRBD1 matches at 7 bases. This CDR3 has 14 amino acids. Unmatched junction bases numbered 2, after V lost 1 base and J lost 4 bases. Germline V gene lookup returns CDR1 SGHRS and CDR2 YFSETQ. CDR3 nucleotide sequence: TGCGCCAGCAGCTTGACAGGGGAGAATCAGCCCCAGCATTTT. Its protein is CASSLTGENQPQHF.

The DNA for the CDR3 is TGTGCCACCCTCGGGGAGGGGGACTACGAGCAGTACTTC. Its translation is CATLGEGDYEQYF. This chain uses TRBV15 with TRBJ2-7; maybe TRBD2 (7 bases). The CDR3 is 13 residues long. Germline CDR1 and CDR2: LNHNV and YYDKDF (reference sequence). Deletions cut 8 bases from V and 3 bases from J, with 14 bases between.

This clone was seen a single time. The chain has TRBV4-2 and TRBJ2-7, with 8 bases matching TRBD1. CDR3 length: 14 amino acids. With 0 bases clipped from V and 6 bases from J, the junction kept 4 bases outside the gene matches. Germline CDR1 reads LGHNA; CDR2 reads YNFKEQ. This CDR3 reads CASSQDRGRLEQYF. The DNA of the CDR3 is TGTGCCAGCAGCCAAGACAGGGGGCGTCTCGAGCAGTACTTC.

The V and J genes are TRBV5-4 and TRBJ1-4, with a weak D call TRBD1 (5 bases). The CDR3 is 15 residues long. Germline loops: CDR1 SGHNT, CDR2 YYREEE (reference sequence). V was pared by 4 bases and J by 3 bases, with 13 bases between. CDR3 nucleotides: TGTGCCAGCAGCCCGGACTTACAGGCTAATGAAAAACTGTTTTTT. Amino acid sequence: CASSPDLQANEKLFF.

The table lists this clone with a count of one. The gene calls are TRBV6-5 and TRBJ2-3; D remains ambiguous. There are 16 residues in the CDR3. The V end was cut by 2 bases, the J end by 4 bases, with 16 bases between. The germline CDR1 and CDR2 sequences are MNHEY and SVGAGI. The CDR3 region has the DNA TGTGCCAGCAGTTACCTCTACACTACTCAGTCAGATACGCAGTATTTT. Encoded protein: CASSYLYTTQSDTQYF.